The 16 T cell receptor beta chains reported below all come from one sample, sequenced in a study of shared clonotypes between healthy human individuals. The method was immunoSEQ multiplex PCR; TCRdb's version includes in-frame clones alone and lacks a portion of them. The profile covers about half a million clones, with approximately 85% appearing a single time and over 10% taken by the ten largest. Sequenced: PBMCs. The source of these receptors is a woman in her thirties or forties in good health. Some clones in this sample may be carry-over from other donors' samples.

This chain links TRBV4-2 with TRBJ2-5; the match to TRBD2 covers 14 bases. V lost 0 bases and J lost 3; bases outside the gene matches: 3. Looked up from germline, CDR1 is LGHNA and CDR2 is YNFKEQ. The CDR3 sequence is 17 residues long. The CDR3, as DNA: TGTGCCAGCAGCCAAGATATGACTAGCGGGAGGGAAGAGACCCAGTACTTC. Amino acids: CASSQDMTSGREETQYF.

CDR3 residues: CASSVPGVGSSYEQYF. The CDR3 DNA sequence: TGTGCCAGTAGTGTACCCGGAGTAGGGAGCTCCTACGAGCAGTACTTC. J is TRBJ2-7 and V is TRBV19; the D gene is possibly TRBD2 (5 bases). V gave up 5 bases and J gave up 0 bases, with 17 bases separating them. CDR3 length: 16 residues. Germline CDR1 is LNHDA and CDR2 is SQIVND (reference sequence).

This clone was found a few times. The chain is built from TRBV4-2 and TRBJ2-5; TRBD2 agrees at 9 bases. Germline CDR1 reads LGHNA; CDR2 reads YNFKEQ. J gave up 3 bases and V 3 bases, and 8 bases lay outside the gene matches. The CDR3 spans 16 residues. CDR3 residues: CASSQRGGLAEETQYF. CDR3 in DNA: TGTGCCAGCAGCCAGCGGGGGGGGCTAGCGGAAGAGACCCAGTACTTC.

This chain joins TRBV5-1 and TRBJ1-2, with D possibly matching TRBD1 (5 bases). The CDR3 has 16 amino acids. CDR1 is SGHRS and CDR2 is YFSETQ in the germline V gene. V lost 0 bases and J 8 bases, leaving 20 bases between the germline ends. CDR3 sequence reads: CASSLGPRQPTKGYTF. CDR3 nucleotides: TGCGCCAGCAGCTTGGGGCCTCGACAGCCAACTAAGGGCTACACCTTC.

In its sample, this clone was seen once. The chain has TRBV30 and TRBJ2-6; no reliable D call. The CDR3 is 13 amino acids. CDR1 and CDR2 (germline): GTSNPN, SVGIG (reference sequence). Trimming cost V 4 bases and J 3 bases, with 7 bases left between them. The CDR3 region has the DNA TGTGCCTGGAACAGTCGTGGGGCCAACGTCCTGACTTTC. Translating gives CAWNSRGANVLTF. Complete variable domain (other parts from reference TRBV30 and TRBJ2-6): SQTIHQWPATLVQPVGSPLSLECTVEGTSNPNLYWYRQAAGRGLQLLFYSVGIGQISSEVPQNLSASRPQDRQFILSSKKLLLSDSGFYLCAWNSRGANVLTFGAGSRLTVL.

The chain joins TRBV7-3 to TRBJ2-5; D possibly corresponds to TRBD2 (6 bases). CDR1 SGHTA and CDR2 FQGTGA come from the germline V gene. V lost 5 bases and J lost 4, with 11 bases in between. The CDR3 is 13 amino acids. The CDR3 here is CASSGGVGETQYF. The DNA of the CDR3 is TGTGCCAGCAGCGGCGGGGTGGGAGAGACCCAGTACTTC.

This rearrangement joins TRBV11-2 to TRBJ2-7; D is undetermined. CDR1 is SGHAT and CDR2 is FQNNGV in the germline V gene. The length of the CDR3 is 13 residues. V was pared by 3 bases and J by 5 bases, with 11 bases between. CDR3 nucleotide sequence: TGTGCCAGCAGCTTGAGCAAATTCAACGAGCAGTACTTC. Amino acids: CASSLSKFNEQYF.

The chain carries TRBV7-2 and TRBJ2-7; D possibly corresponds to TRBD2 (5 bases). CDR3 length: 14 residues. Germline CDR1 reads SGHTA; CDR2 reads FQGNSA. Deletions cut 2 bases from V and 3 bases from J, with 11 bases between. The CDR3 is CASSLTGNSYEQYF. The CDR3 region has the DNA TGTGCCAGCAGCTTAACCGGGAATAGCTACGAGCAGTACTTC.

This rearrangement joins TRBV10-2 to TRBJ2-1; 13 positions agree with TRBD2. Per the germline V gene, CDR1 is WSHSY and CDR2 is SAAADI. The ends lost 6 bases at V and 5 bases at J; junction bases unmatched: 4. The CDR3 sequence is 15 residues long. The CDR3 protein is CASRKLAGGDNEQFF. The CDR3 nucleotides read TGCGCCAGCAGGAAACTAGCGGGAGGGGACAATGAGCAGTTCTTC.

This chain joins TRBV28 and TRBJ1-6; 7 nucleotides line up with TRBD1. Trimming took 2 bases from V and 8 from J; bases not matched to a gene: 3. The germline CDR1 and CDR2 sequences are MDHEN and SYDVKM. The CDR3 covers 14 residues. The CDR3: CASSLPQGDSPLHF. The CDR3 DNA is TGTGCCAGCAGTTTACCCCAGGGGGATTCACCCCTCCACTTT.

The chain has TRBV10-2 and TRBJ2-1; D tentatively reads TRBD1 or TRBD2 (6 bases each). Germline CDR1 is WSHSY and CDR2 is SAAADI. V lost 6 bases and J lost 7, with 19 bases in between. The CDR3 is 15 amino acids. The CDR3 protein is CASRRGGGARNEQFF. CDR3 nucleotide sequence: TGCGCCAGCAGGAGAGGAGGGGGAGCGAGGAATGAGCAGTTCTTC.

In this sample, this clone turned up once. The chain uses TRBV15 and TRBJ2-7; no clear D. From germline, CDR1 is LNHNV and CDR2 YYDKDF (reference sequence). Trimming shortened V by 0 bases and J by 1 base, and 10 bases separated the two germline ends. The CDR3 consists of 15 residues. CDR3 bases: TGTGCCACCAGCAGAGATTCAGCTTTTTCCTACGAGCAGTACTTC. This translates into CATSRDSAFSYEQYF.

This clone occurred a few times. The chain employs TRBV7-2 and TRBJ1-5; D is possibly TRBD1 (6 bases). This CDR3 has 14 residues. Trimming pared 5 bases from V and 4 bases from J, leaving 12 bases between. Germline values: CDR1 SGHTA, CDR2 FQGNSA. The chain's CDR3 is CASSTGAVNQPQHF. The CDR3 DNA sequence: TGTGCCAGCAGCACGGGGGCGGTGAATCAGCCCCAGCATTTT.

This rearrangement joins TRBV30 to TRBJ2-7; D ambiguous. Germline assignment: CDR1 GTSNPN and CDR2 SVGIG (reference sequence). Trimming removed 0 bases at V and 3 bases at J, with 6 bases between. The CDR3 is 12 residues long. The CDR3 loop is CAWSVGDYEQYF. The CDR3 nucleotides read TGTGCCTGGAGTGTGGGCGACTACGAGCAGTACTTC.

This rearrangement joins TRBV6-4 to TRBJ1-4; weak D call: TRBD1 (6 bases). The V end lost 9 bases, the J end lost 0 bases, and 20 bases lay between the germline ends. This CDR3 spans 17 amino acids. Germline V gene lookup returns CDR1 MRHNA and CDR2 SNTAGT. The CDR3 here is CARKMTGPRATNEKLFF. The CDR3 DNA is TGTGCCAGGAAGATGACAGGCCCGAGGGCAACTAATGAAAAACTGTTTTTT.

The V gene is TRBV5-1, the J gene TRBJ1-1; 8 bases agree with TRBD1. Unmatched junction bases numbered 14, after V lost 4 bases and J lost 3 bases. The CDR3 loop spans 17 amino acids. Germline CDR1 SGHRS, CDR2 YFSETQ. This CDR3 reads CASSRSPLGQGDTEAFF. CDR3 coding DNA: TGCGCCAGCAGCCGATCCCCCCTTGGACAGGGAGACACTGAAGCTTTCTTT.